A selection of T cell receptor beta chains follows, all from one sample in a study of cytomegalovirus exposure and HLA in healthy donors. Assay used: immunoSEQ multiplex PCR; TCRdb lists only in-frame clones, some missing. The sample table sets out around 140,000 clones. The sample was PBMCs. The receptors stem from a woman aged 40-49 years in good health and CMV-seropositive. Each CDR3 is given with its conserved first and last residue. A D gene is named only where the DNA matches it firmly.

>TRBJ2-3|TRBV4-2|.
TGTGCCAGCAGCCAAGATCGGGGAGAGGATACGCAGTATTTT
CASSQDRGEDTQYF
>TRBJ2-1|TRBV2|TRBD2
TGTGCCAGCAATCATGGGCGGGAGAACAATGAGCAGTTCTTC
CASNHGRENNEQFF
>TRBJ1-5|TRBV11-2|.
TGTGCCAGCAGCACCGGAGCTCAGCCCCAGCATTTT
CASSTGAQPQHF
>TRBJ2-1|TRBV5-8|.
TGTGCCACCAGGGGGGGGCTCTCCTACAATGAGCAGTTCTTC
CATRGGLSYNEQFF
>TRBJ2-7|TRBV10-3|TRBD1
TGTGCCATCAGACCTCAGGGGGTCGGCTACGAGCAGTACTTC
CAIRPQGVGYEQYF
>TRBJ2-7|TRBV5-1|TRBD2
TGCGCCAGCAGCTACGGACTAGCGGGACTAATCTCCTACGAGCAGTACTTC
CASSYGLAGLISYEQYF
>TRBJ2-3|TRBV28|TRBD2
TGTGCCAGCAGTTTCACTCCCTTTGCGGGAGTGCCCACAGATACGCAGTATTTT
CASSFTPFAGVPTDTQYF
>TRBJ2-5|TRBV5-6|.
TGTGCCAGCAGGCAGGGGGCGCGGGAGCAGTACTTC
CASRQGAREQYF
>TRBJ2-5|TRBV30|TRBD1
TGTGCCTGGAGTGTACTAGGGGGCAGGGAGACCCAGTACTTC
CAWSVLGGRETQYF
>TRBJ2-3|TRBV7-2|.
TGTGCCACAAACGTAGGCACAGATACGCAGTATTTT
CATNVGTDTQYF
>TRBJ2-3|TRBV27|.
TGTGCCAGCAGTTTCCTGAGCGGGAGCACAGATACGCAGTATTTT
CASSFLSGSTDTQYF
>TRBJ2-7|TRBV18|.
TGTGCCAGCTCACCAAGTCCGATCGGGTACGAGCAGTACTTC
CASSPSPIGYEQYF
>TRBJ2-2|TRBV28|.
TGTGCCAGCAGTATCTACAGGGGGGGGCTGTTTTTT
CASSIYRGGLFF
>TRBJ2-3|TRBV11-2|.
TGTGCCAGCAGCTTAGACCGGGGATCAGATACGCAGTATTTT
CASSLDRGSDTQYF
>TRBJ1-1|TRBV7-3|.
TGTGCCAGCACAATTGGGGGGGCGAACACTGAAGCTTTCTTT
CASTIGGANTEAFF
>TRBJ2-7|TRBV5-1|.
TGCGCCAGCAGCTTTAGGCCGGCTGTGACAGAAGCCTACGAGCAGTACTTC
CASSFRPAVTEAYEQYF
>TRBJ1-1|TRBV11-1|TRBD1
TGTGCCAGCAGCTTAGCGGGACAGGGGTGGACTGAAGCTTTCTTT
CASSLAGQGWTEAFF
>TRBJ2-1|TRBV27|TRBD2
TGTGCCAGCAGTTTCGGACTAGCGGGATGGAATGAGCAGTTCTTC
CASSFGLAGWNEQFF
>TRBJ2-1|TRBV5-1|.
TGCGCCAGCAGCTTGGGTCAAGTGAGGGCCTACAATGAGCAGTTCTTC
CASSLGQVRAYNEQFF
>TRBJ1-1|TRBV6-5|TRBD1
TGTGCCAGCACGACGGACAGGGGATGGCGTGAAGCTTTCTTT
CASTTDRGWREAFF
>TRBJ1-3|TRBV6-6|TRBD1
TGTGCCAGCAGTCGCCAAGGACAGGGCTCTGGAAACACCATATATTTT
CASSRQGQGSGNTIYF
>TRBJ1-1|TRBV19|.
TGTGCCAGTAGTATGACAGGAAGCCGCTCGGGTGAAGCTTTCTTT
CASSMTGSRSGEAFF
>TRBJ2-7|TRBV9|TRBD2
TGTGCCAGCAGCCTTGGACTAGACTTTTCCTACGAGCAGTACTTC
CASSLGLDFSYEQYF
>TRBJ1-2|TRBV6-5|TRBD1
TGTGCCAGCCAAGGGACAGGGGGAACTAACTATGGCTACACCTTC
CASQGTGGTNYGYTF